This TCR beta chain was documented in a study of T cell responses to AZD1222 COVID-19 vaccine (dated by TCRdb to about 2021). With regard to the full study: AZD1222 recipients whose second dose came at about 4 weeks and those whose second dose came at about 12 weeks were combined into one group, since spike-specific TCR depth and breadth did not differ between the two schedules. A total of about 230 trial participants underwent TCR sequencing, of whom some 210 received two doses of AZD1222 and some 25 received two doses of the MenACWY control vaccine. Trial participants were enrolled by age into subgroups of 18-55, 56-69 and 70-plus years, and around 140, 26 and 57 TCR-sequenced participants, respectively, were included in these subgroups.

About this clone itself: Its antigen target is currently unknown. It has no much larger one-base neighbor in the sample; base qualities were not kept.

Trimming takes 6 bases from V and 2 bases from J, and the germline ends sit 16 bases apart. The CDR3 contains 15 residues, cysteine and phenylalanine counted. Only CDR3 DNA is held: 45 bases, read in frame from base 1. CDR1 and CDR2 (LNHDA, SQIVND) derive from the germline V gene (reference sequence). The CDR3 regions of human TCRbeta chains were analyzed by immunosequencing. The authors processed their data as follows. Repertoire TCRs were checked for matches against a reference library of SARS-CoV-2-specific TCRs that had been generated using the MIRA antigen-specificity platform. Breadth was defined as the fraction of unique TCRs that were SARS-CoV-2-associated, and depth was defined as the fraction of total T cells that were SARS-CoV-2-associated. Using the MIRA data, each spike-specific TCR was mapped to the spike region that the TCR reacts to and placed in a CD4 or CD8 class. Log10-transformed breadth and depth values were compared by one-way ANOVA with Sidak's multiple comparisons tests. In TCRdb, the immuneACCESS table is reduced to in-frame sequences with V and J assigned. These tables do not hold every clone; where another copy was compared, an unresolved V gene accounts for under half, and the others remain unexplained. V and J calls and clone size follow that table, whereas D and trimming were derived from the DNA. This sample gives about 130,000 clones in total; over 65% of them show up just once. Of the sample, 4.1% falls within the top ten clones.

Per the publication, the time point label means: baseline before first vaccination. The vaccinee samples were drawn from two UK trials, COV001 and COV002, one of which was a single-blind randomized controlled phase 2/3 trial testing AZD1222 (ChAdOx1 nCoV-19) in healthy adults. For TCRbeta chain sequencing, PBMC samples from trial participants were taken at day 0 and at day 28 after the second dose. General findings and caveats noted by the study authors: Epitopes outside the regions mutated in the B.1.351 and B.1.1.7 variants were reportedly recognized by nearly half of the unique spike-specific TCRs. The vaccine-associated CD4 TCRs covered the entire spike protein, and the dominant responses fell in regions 160-218 and 743-854. Conclusions about previously exposed vaccinees were limited because only 5 or 6 AZD1222 recipients were SARS-CoV-2 seropositive at baseline. After two AZD1222 doses, spike-specific TCR breadth and depth were significantly higher than at day 0 and than in MenACWY recipients. No day 14 peak-response samples were available, so repertoires were characterized only after the peak T cell response. Participants were mostly white British, with more females than males. The authors suggested clonal diversity may have been underestimated. In the small 56-69-year group, the increase in depth fell short of significance, most likely because of low power.

The V gene is TRBV19 and the J gene is TRBJ1-2, with TRBD1 tentatively as D gene (6 bases match). This clonotype was obtained from an adult in good health. The sequencing used peripheral blood, collected on day 0 of AZD1222 vaccination. The nucleotide sequence reads TGTGCCAGTAGGGGAACGCCACAGGGAAACTATGGCTACACCTTC. Translated, this is CASRGTPQGNYGYTF.